This section outlines one T cell receptor (beta chain) sequence together with its context. What this receptor recognizes is not known. It has no much larger one-base neighbor in the sample; base qualities were not kept. The sample belongs to a study of T cell repertoires and Cas9 in healthy adults listed by TCRdb under 2018. For the wider study: Within the CD4 and CD8 compartments, the researchers characterized SpCas9-reactive T cells in terms of multi-effector potency, cytotoxicity and lineage determination. This study looked at whether people already carry T cell immunity to the Streptococcus pyogenes Cas9 nuclease (SpCas9), the enzyme used in CRISPR gene editing.

CDR1 and CDR2 were assigned from the germline V gene (reference sequence) as SEHNR and FQNEAQ. Relative to germline, V is 5 bases shorter and J is 14 bases shorter, with 15 bases between their ends. The CDR3, cysteine through phenylalanine, is 12 amino acids long. Only CDR3 DNA is held: 36 bases, read in frame from base 1. The library was produced with the immunoSEQ multiplex PCR assay. Held by TCRdb, this immuneACCESS table contains in-frame sequences only and omits some clones. Under half of the omission traces to an unresolved V gene where checked; the cause of the rest is unknown. The sample table holds over 11,000 clones, of which 80% to 90% were seen once. Around 1.5% of the sample comes from the top ten. Donors were healthy humans. Study-wide findings and limitations: Proliferation and function of SpCas9-reactive effector T cells were reported to be mitigated in vitro by SpCas9-reactive regulatory T cells.

This TCR came from a human donor in good health. The chain links TRBV7-9 with TRBJ1-4, and perhaps TRBD1 as D gene, on 6 matching bases. Sequencing was carried out using Tregs (CD4+, CD25+, CD127-, CD137-, CD154-) from PBMCs; culture status not recorded. The encoded CDR3 is CASSPLTGNLFF. The DNA sequence follows: TGTGCCAGCAGCCCTCTTACAGGGAATCTGTTTTTT.